Shown below are 9 T cell receptor beta chains from a single sample sequenced in a study of T cell responses to AZD1222 COVID-19 vaccine. Data came from immunoSEQ multiplex PCR; TCRdb stores just in-frame clones and leaves some out. Here the sample spans some 140,000 clones, under 95% being singletons. The sample here was peripheral blood, taken on day 0 of AZD1222 vaccination. These receptors originate from an adult in good health.

The chain uses TRBV21-1 and TRBJ2-1; the D call of TRBD2 is as the table states it, not checked on the DNA. TRBV21-1 is a listed pseudogene. This CDR3 region has 13 residues. The CDR3 DNA follows: TGTGCCAGCAGGGAGGCGGGAATCAATGAGCAGTTCTTC. It codes for CASREAGINEQFF.

The chain carries TRBV28 and TRBJ2-7, with a possible D match to TRBD2 (6 bases). The CDR3 is 14 residues long. Germline assignment: CDR1 MDHEN and CDR2 SYDVKM. The V gene lost 10 bases and the J gene lost 4 bases, with 20 bases spanning the gap. The CDR3 loop is CATNGGARVYEQYF. For the CDR3, the DNA is TGTGCCACGAACGGGGGAGCCCGAGTGTACGAGCAGTACTTC.

The chain carries TRBV18 and TRBJ1-1; D call uncertain. Germline loops: CDR1 KGHSH, CDR2 LQKENI. The CDR3 is 15 residues long. V lost 3 bases to trimming and J lost 0 bases, with 11 bases between them. In nucleotides, the CDR3 is TGTGCCAGCTCACCGTCGGCGACTTTGAACACTGAAGCTTTCTTT. Translating gives CASSPSATLNTEAFF.

V gene TRBV19 combines with J gene TRBJ2-7; 7 bases line up with TRBD2. Germline loops: CDR1 LNHDA, CDR2 SQIVND (reference sequence). This CDR3 has 14 residues. V dropped 3 bases and J dropped 2; count of bases not matched to a gene: 4. The CDR3 is CASSIGRGTYEQYF. CDR3 in DNA: TGTGCCAGTAGTATTGGGAGGGGAACCTACGAGCAGTACTTC. Complete variable domain (other parts from reference TRBV19 and TRBJ2-7): DGGITQSPKYLFRKEGQNVTLSCEQNLNHDAMYWYRQDPGQGLRLIYYSQIVNDFQKGDIAEGYSVSREKKESFPLTVTSAQKNPTAFYLCASSIGRGTYEQYFGPGTRLTVT.

The CDR3 loop reads CASSLVRGSPSYNEQFF. The CDR3 DNA reads TGTGCCAGCAGCTTAGTAAGGGGGAGTCCATCCTACAATGAGCAGTTCTTC. The chain combines TRBV7-2 with TRBJ2-1; perhaps TRBD1 as D (6 bases). The germline V and J ends were trimmed by 1 base and 1 base, with 14 bases remaining between them. The germline gives CDR1 SGHTA, CDR2 FQGNSA. The CDR3 runs to 17 residues.

The CDR3 is CASSATGLSNQPQHF. DNA of the CDR3: TGTGCCAGCAGCGCAACGGGACTTAGCAATCAGCCCCAGCATTTT. The chain is built from TRBV2 and TRBJ1-5; D is possibly TRBD1 (5 bases). V dropped 6 bases and J dropped 0 bases, with 12 bases sitting between them. Germline V gene data show CDR1 as SNHLY and CDR2 as FYNNEI. This CDR3 has 15 residues.

The V call is TRBV11-3, the J call TRBJ1-4; D gene uncertain. V lost 2 bases, J lost 10 bases, and 20 bases lay in between. Germline V gives CDR1 SGHNT, CDR2 YENEEA. The CDR3 covers 16 residues. CDR3 nucleotides: TGTGCCAGCAGCTTACAATCAGCTTCTACCCGAGGAAAACTGTTTTTT. Residues: CASSLQSASTRGKLFF.

The chain recombines TRBV4-3 with TRBJ2-2; 7 nucleotides line up with TRBD1. Per the germline V gene, CDR1 is LGHNA and CDR2 is YSLEER. CDR3 length: 17 residues. J gave up 1 base and V 0 bases, and 5 bases lay outside the gene matches. The CDR3 DNA sequence: TGCGCCAGCAGCCAAGATTTCAGGACAGGGAACACCGGGGAGCTGTTTTTT. Encoded protein: CASSQDFRTGNTGELFF.

The J gene is TRBJ1-5, the V gene TRBV7-3; D uncertain. Germline values: CDR1 SGHTA, CDR2 FQGTGA. This CDR3 has 13 amino acids. V was pared by 5 bases and J by 2 bases, with 7 bases between. In nucleotides, the CDR3 is TGTGCCAGCAGCGTCGACGGCAATCAGCCCCAGCATTTT. It specifies CASSVDGNQPQHF.